The next 9 T cell receptor beta chains were all read from a single sample in a study of T-cell reconstitution after alpha-beta-depleted transplantation in children. Molecular barcoding with unique molecular identifiers was used for the TCRbeta library. Using its own MiXCR run on the PCR reads, TCRdb lists one record per CDR3 protein. Of some 460,000 distinct CDR3 sequences in the sample, 15% to 20% were seen once. The sequencing here drew on PBMCs, mostly from graft donor cells, taken 360 days after TCRalphabeta/CD19-depleted stem cell transplant. Every receptor here comes from a boy under two years old who had a stem cell transplant for Wiskott-Aldrich syndrome, so the T cells may come from the graft donor.

V usage is TRBV20-1 and J usage is TRBJ2-4; TRBD2 might be the D (6 bases). Trimming stripped 3 bases from V and 6 bases from J, with 18 bases between. CDR3 length equals 15 residues. Germline CDR1 is DFQATT and CDR2 is SNEGSKA (reference sequence). The CDR3 loop is CSARAQTLGGNIQYF. The CDR3 DNA follows: TGCAGTGCTAGGGCGCAGACCCTGGGGGGAAACATTCAGTACTTC.

The chain combines TRBV7-7 with TRBJ2-5; no clear D. CDR1 is SSHAT, CDR2 FNYEAQ, per germline (reference sequence). V was clipped by 3 bases and J by 1 base, with 9 bases between them. This CDR3 is built from 14 residues. As DNA, the CDR3 is TGTGCCAGCAGCTTCTCGGCTCTCCAAGAGACCCAGTACTTC. Translating gives CASSFSALQETQYF.

The chain is built from TRBV28 and TRBJ2-7; 8 nucleotides line up with TRBD1. CDR3 size: 14 residues. From germline, CDR1 is MDHEN and CDR2 SYDVKM. After removal of 5 bases from V and 5 bases from J, the junction contained 8 bases not matched to a gene. The CDR3 spells CASSHRTGKNEQYF. The CDR3 DNA follows: TGTGCCAGCAGTCACCGGACAGGGAAAAACGAGCAGTACTTC.

The chain uses TRBV6-2 or TRBV6-3 and TRBJ2-1, with 10 positions matching TRBD2. There are 14 residues in the CDR3. J gave up 6 bases and V 8 bases, and 7 bases lay outside the gene matches. Germline V lookup: CDR1 MNHEY, CDR2 SVGEGT. The CDR3: CASLSGRASNEQFF. The DNA of the CDR3 is TGTGCCAGCCTGAGCGGGAGGGCCAGCAATGAGCAGTTCTTC.

The chain recombines TRBV4-2 with TRBJ2-5; 7 bases are shared with TRBD1. CDR1 is LGHNA, CDR2 YNFKEQ, per germline. The CDR3 has 17 residues. The junction had 11 bases not matched to a gene; V was cut back by 0 bases and J by 4 bases. CDR3 region: CASSQDPPKGARETQYF. DNA for the CDR3: TGTGCCAGCAGCCAAGATCCCCCTAAGGGGGCCCGAGAGACCCAGTACTTC.

The chain links TRBV28 to TRBJ2-5; 7 bases map to TRBD1. The CDR3 is 16 amino acids. In germline, CDR1 is MDHEN, CDR2 SYDVKM. The junction had 10 bases not matched to a gene; V was cut back by 2 bases and J by 4 bases. The CDR3 DNA follows: TGTGCCAGCAGTTTAAGAGGACAGGCCCGGGGAGAGACCCAGTACTTC. As protein: CASSLRGQARGETQYF.

Only a few counts were recorded for this clonotype. The gene calls are TRBV5-6 and TRBJ2-4; 10 nucleotides match TRBD1. CDR1 and CDR2 (germline): SGHDT, YYEEEE. The CDR3 extends over 21 amino acids. V lost 0 bases to trimming and J lost 1 base; unmatched junction nucleotides: 16. The CDR3 here is CASSLVYTVDRGGLAKNIQYF. The DNA of the CDR3 is TGTGCCAGCAGCTTGGTTTACACTGTGGACAGGGGGGGCTTGGCCAAAAACATTCAGTACTTC. Combining the CDR3 with reference TRBV5-6 and TRBJ2-4 gives the whole variable domain DAGVTQSPTHLIKTRGQQVTLRCSPKSGHDTVSWYQQALGQGPQFIFQYYEEEERQRGNFPDRFSGHQFPNYSSELNVNALLLGDSALYLCASSLVYTVDRGGLAKNIQYFGAGTRLSVL.

The table lists this clonotype with a few counts. The chain is built from TRBV12-3 or TRBV12-4 and TRBJ2-7, with D maybe TRBD1 (5 bases). The CDR3 has 12 residues. Trimming cost V 3 bases and J 6 bases, with 9 bases left between them. DNA of the CDR3: TGTGCCAGCAGTTTTTGGGGCTCCGAGCAGTACTTC. This encodes CASSFWGSEQYF.

V is TRBV7-9 and J is TRBJ2-7; 7 positions agree with TRBD1. Per germline, CDR1 SEHNR and CDR2 FQNEAQ (reference sequence). Losses at the gene ends were 1 base for V and 0 bases for J; bases not matched to a gene: 3. This CDR3 is 15 amino acids long. DNA of the CDR3: TGTGCCAGCAGCTTAGAGGGGGACAGCTCCTACGAGCAGTACTTC. Protein: CASSLEGDSSYEQYF.